This record covers a single T cell receptor (beta chain). What it binds is not known. A sample-barcoded 5' primer and a J-beta primer mix were used in a second PCR of about 6 to 12 cycles. A single record per CDR3 protein comes from TCRdb applying MiXCR to the 5' RACE reads. The repertoire holds approximately 770,000 distinct CDR3 sequences, with over 45% as singletons. The record originates from a study of blood T cells in healthy people across ages. Regarding the study as a whole: Shifts in expanded clonotypes may have been confounded by donor CMV status, which was unknown.

Isolating PBMCs gave at least 6 million of these cells per sample. Germline V gene data show CDR1 as DFQATT and CDR2 as SNEGSKA (reference sequence). The CDR3 is 13 amino acids. The ends were cut back, 0 bases at V and 4 bases at J, with 9 bases in the middle. The chain recombines TRBV20-1 with TRBJ1-2, with D unclear. The source is a young man in good health. The specimen sequenced was blood. The CDR3 region is CSARDLNGYGYTF. CDR3 coding DNA: TGCAGTGCTAGAGACCTCAATGGCTATGGCTACACCTTC.